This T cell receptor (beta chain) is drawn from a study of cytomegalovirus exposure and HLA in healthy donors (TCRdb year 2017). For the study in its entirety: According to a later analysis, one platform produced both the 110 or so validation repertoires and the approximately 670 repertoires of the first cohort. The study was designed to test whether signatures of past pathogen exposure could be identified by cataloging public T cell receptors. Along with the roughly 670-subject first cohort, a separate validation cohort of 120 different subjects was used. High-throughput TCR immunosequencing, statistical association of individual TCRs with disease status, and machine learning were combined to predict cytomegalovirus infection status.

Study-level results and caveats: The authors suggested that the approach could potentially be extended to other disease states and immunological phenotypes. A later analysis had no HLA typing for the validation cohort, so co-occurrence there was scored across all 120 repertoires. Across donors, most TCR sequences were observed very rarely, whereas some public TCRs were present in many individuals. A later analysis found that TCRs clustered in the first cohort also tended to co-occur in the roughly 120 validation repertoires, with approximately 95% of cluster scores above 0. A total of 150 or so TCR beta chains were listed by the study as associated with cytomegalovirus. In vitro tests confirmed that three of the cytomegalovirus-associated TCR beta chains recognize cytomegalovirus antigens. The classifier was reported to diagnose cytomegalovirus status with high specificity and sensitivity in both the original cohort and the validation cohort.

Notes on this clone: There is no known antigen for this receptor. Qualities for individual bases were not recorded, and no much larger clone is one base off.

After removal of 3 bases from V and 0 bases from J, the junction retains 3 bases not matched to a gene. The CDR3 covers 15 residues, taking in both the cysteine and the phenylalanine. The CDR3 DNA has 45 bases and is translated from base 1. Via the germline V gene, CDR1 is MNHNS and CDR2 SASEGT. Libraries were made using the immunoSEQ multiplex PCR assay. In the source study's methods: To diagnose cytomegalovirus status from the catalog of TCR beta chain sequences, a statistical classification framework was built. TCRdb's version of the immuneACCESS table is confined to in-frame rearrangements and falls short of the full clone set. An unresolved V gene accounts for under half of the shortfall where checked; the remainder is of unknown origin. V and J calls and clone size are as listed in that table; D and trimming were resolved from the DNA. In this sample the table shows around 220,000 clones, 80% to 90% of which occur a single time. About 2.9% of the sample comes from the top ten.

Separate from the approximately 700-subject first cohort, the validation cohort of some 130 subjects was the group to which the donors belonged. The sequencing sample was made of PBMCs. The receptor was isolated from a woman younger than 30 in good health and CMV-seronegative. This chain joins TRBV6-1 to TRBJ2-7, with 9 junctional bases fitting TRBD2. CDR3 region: CASSDASGISYEQYF. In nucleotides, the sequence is TGTGCCAGCAGTGATGCTAGCGGGATCTCCTACGAGCAGTACTTC.